The source of this TCR beta chain is a study of blood T cell repertoires in COVID-19. Overall study context: COVID-19 samples collected from the United States, Italy and Spain covered acute and convalescent phases.

The authors' processing: Estimation of nucleated cell counts was performed using reference gene primer amplification. Assay used: immunoSEQ multiplex PCR; TCRdb lists only in-frame clones, some missing. The V and J calls and clone size were taken over from that table, and D and trimming were inferred from the DNA. The sample shows about 220,000 clones, roughly 75% of them seen only once. The V gene end was trimmed by 2 bases and the J gene end by 2 bases; junction bases not matched to a gene: 7. CDR1 and CDR2 (germline): MNHEY, SMNVEV (reference sequence). The CDR3 contains 17 residues. This clonotype was obtained from a woman aged 70-85 years with acute or convalescent COVID-19. The chain joins TRBV27 to TRBJ2-2; the match to TRBD1 covers 8 bases. The sample taken for sequencing was peripheral blood. The CDR3 nucleotides read TGTGCCAGCAGTTTAGACGCAGGGGGCGGAAACACCGGGGAGCTGTTTTTT. Translated, it gives CASSLDAGGGNTGELFF.